Below are 18 T cell receptor beta chains sequenced from a single sample in a study of cytomegalovirus exposure and HLA in healthy donors. The primer mix had 60 Vbeta and 13 Jbeta primers. Using immunoSEQ multiplex PCR, the repertoire was profiled, and TCRdb retains in-frame clones only, with some absent. Seen here are 150,000 or so clones, under 80% observed once, and the top ten hold around 1.5%. The sequenced sample was PBMCs. The source of these receptors is a woman aged 30 to 39 in good health and CMV-seronegative.

The chain is built from TRBV6-1 and TRBJ2-2; no definite D call. The CDR3 is 13 residues long. The V end was cut by 5 bases, the J end by 6 bases, with 10 bases between. Germline assignment: CDR1 MNHNS and CDR2 SASEGT. CDR3 loop: CASSTVVAGELFF. In nucleotides, the CDR3 is TGTGCCAGCAGTACCGTAGTGGCCGGGGAGCTGTTTTTT.

The rearrangement links TRBV28 to TRBJ2-1; 7 bases are shared with TRBD2. Germline V gene sequence: CDR1 MDHEN, CDR2 SYDVKM. There are 16 residues in the CDR3. The J segment lost 8 bases and the V segment lost 5 bases, leaving 15 bases of the junction unmatched. CDR3 sequence (DNA): TGTGCCAGCAGTCCAAAGAGGTGGACTAGTTTCGATGAGCAGTTCTTC. Translating it yields CASSPKRWTSFDEQFF.

A few counts support this clone. The CDR3 DNA follows: TGTGCCAGCAGCTTAGGTGGGACAGCATACGAGCAGTACTTC. Translated: CASSLGGTAYEQYF. The genes are TRBV11-1 and TRBJ2-7; 7 bases agree with TRBD1. CDR1 is SGHAT and CDR2 is FQDESV in the germline V gene (reference sequence). V shed 1 base and J 4 bases; nucleotides not matched to a gene: 4. The CDR3 loop spans 14 amino acids.

The chain employs TRBV6-1 and TRBJ1-1; a weak D match, TRBD1 (6 bases). The CDR3 is made up of 13 amino acids. V shed 8 bases and J shed 5 bases, with 15 bases lying between them. The germline CDR1 and CDR2 sequences are MNHNS and SASEGT. This chain's CDR3 is CASPGTQRTEAFF. The CDR3 DNA follows: TGTGCCAGCCCAGGGACACAGAGGACTGAAGCTTTCTTT.

CDR3 amino acids: CASSPVVTSYEQYF. The CDR3 nucleotides are TGTGCCAGCAGCCCCGTGGTCACTTCCTACGAGCAGTACTTC. This chain connects TRBV5-6 to TRBJ2-7; D remains ambiguous. Between the trimmed V and J ends, which lost 4 bases and 1 base, there was a span of 12 bases. CDR1 SGHDT and CDR2 YYEEEE come from the germline V gene. This CDR3 is 14 amino acids long.

The genes are TRBV6-1 and TRBJ1-2; TRBD1 matches at 8 bases. Germline assignment: CDR1 MNHNS and CDR2 SASEGT. The J segment lost 4 bases and the V segment lost 6 bases, leaving 7 bases of the junction unmatched. The CDR3 is made up of 14 amino acids. CDR3 nucleotides: TGTGCCAGCAGCCGAATTGGACAGGGCTATGGCTACACCTTC. Residues: CASSRIGQGYGYTF.

This rearrangement joins TRBV4-2 to TRBJ1-2, with a possible D match to TRBD1 (5 bases). Germline CDR1 reads LGHNA; CDR2 reads YNFKEQ. The V and J ends lost 1 base and 8 bases respectively, with 11 bases between them. The CDR3 loop spans 13 amino acids. The CDR3 is CASSQGGAEGYTF. In nucleotides, the CDR3 is TGTGCCAGCAGCCAAGGGGGCGCCGAGGGCTACACCTTC.

This clone was seen a single time. The CDR3 DNA reads TGTGCCATCAGTAGACAGTTCAACACTGAAGCTTTCTTT. Translated: CAISRQFNTEAFF. The chain recombines TRBV10-3 with TRBJ1-1; D is possibly TRBD1 (5 bases). Looked up from germline, CDR1 is ENHRY and CDR2 is SYGVKD. V was trimmed by 5 bases and J by 2 bases, leaving 9 bases between them. The length of the CDR3 is 13 residues.

The CDR3: CASSLGTAAFYEQYF. CDR3 nucleotide sequence: TGTGCCAGCAGCTTAGGGACAGCAGCGTTCTACGAGCAGTACTTC. This rearrangement joins TRBV7-9 to TRBJ2-5; possibly TRBD1 for D (6 bases). The end of the DNA fits TRBJ2-7 better, so the J call may be wrong. Germline V gene data show CDR1 as SEHNR and CDR2 as FQNEAQ (reference sequence). The CDR3 contains 15 residues.

CDR3: CASSLWSGGLYNEQFF. CDR3 DNA sequence: TGTGCCAGCAGTTTGTGGAGCGGGGGGCTCTACAATGAGCAGTTCTTC. The chain links TRBV27 to TRBJ2-1; 9 positions agree with TRBD2. Trimming at V came to 3 bases and at J to 3 bases, leaving 6 bases not matched to a gene. The CDR3 has 16 residues. Germline V CDR1 and CDR2: MNHEY, SMNVEV (reference sequence).

The CDR3 DNA sequence: TGTGCCAGCAGCGTAATACAGGGCGAATCCAATCAGCCCCAGCATTTT. Translation gives CASSVIQGESNQPQHF. The rearrangement uses TRBV9 and TRBJ1-5; D is perhaps TRBD1 (6 bases). The germline gives CDR1 SGDLS, CDR2 YYNGEE. The CDR3 is 16 amino acids. V gave up 1 base and J gave up 3 bases, with 14 bases separating them.

V and J are TRBV7-6 and TRBJ1-4; unclear D gene. Germline CDR1 and CDR2: SGHVS and FNYEAQ. The CDR3 consists of 15 residues. Trimming took 5 bases from V and 7 from J, leaving 17 bases between them. The CDR3, as DNA: TGTGCCAGCAGCCCCACAGCGGGCTACAGTGAAAAACTGTTTTTT. Protein product: CASSPTAGYSEKLFF.

V gene TRBV7-2 combines with J gene TRBJ1-3; D not resolved. The length of the CDR3 is 14 residues. Trimming shortened V by 4 bases and J by 0 bases, and 7 bases separated the two germline ends. Germline loops: CDR1 SGHTA, CDR2 FQGNSA. Written as DNA, the CDR3 is TGTGCCAGCAGCTCCGACATCTCTGGAAACACCATATATTTT. It encodes CASSSDISGNTIYF. The full variable domain, with the rest looked up from reference TRBV7-2 and TRBJ1-3, is GAGVSQSPSNKVTEKGKDVELRCDPISGHTALYWYRQSLGQGLEFLIYFQGNSAPDKSGLPSDRFSAERTGGSVSTLTIQRTQQEDSAVYLCASSSDISGNTIYFGEGSWLTVV.

The V call is TRBV11-2, the J call TRBJ1-2; TRBD1 matches at 7 bases. The CDR3 sequence is 16 residues long. CDR1 and CDR2 from the germline V gene are SGHAT and FQNNGV. Germline trimming cut 1 base from V and 0 bases from J; bases unmatched to any gene: 5. The CDR3 DNA follows: TGTGCCAGCAGCTTAGGGGACAGCCATCCTAACTATGGCTACACCTTC. It specifies CASSLGDSHPNYGYTF. The full variable domain, its missing parts supplied by reference TRBV11-2 and TRBJ1-2, is EAGVAQSPRYKIIEKRQSVAFWCNPISGHATLYWYQQILGQGPKLLIQFQNNGVVDDSQLPKDRFSAERLKGVDSTLKIQPAKLEDSAVYLCASSLGDSHPNYGYTFGSGTRLTVV.

This clone was picked up one time. This rearrangement joins TRBV2 to TRBJ1-1; 7 bases align to TRBD1. J lost 7 bases, V lost 5 bases, and 4 bases had no gene match. CDR3 size: 12 residues. The germline gives CDR1 SNHLY, CDR2 FYNNEI. The CDR3 bases are TGTGCCAGCAGTCGGGACAGCGGTGAAGCTTTCTTT. This sequence encodes CASSRDSGEAFF.

This clone has only a few counts. The gene calls are TRBV7-7 and TRBJ2-3; D is undetermined. The V gene lost 1 base and the J gene lost 6 bases, with 8 bases spanning the gap. The germline V gene has CDR1 SSHAT and CDR2 FNYEAQ (reference sequence). The CDR3 is 13 amino acids. DNA for the CDR3: TGTGCCAGCAGCTTAGGACTTGCGGATACGCAGTATTTT. The encoded protein is CASSLGLADTQYF.

The chain employs TRBV5-1 and TRBJ1-2; unclear D gene. Germline CDR1 reads SGHRS; CDR2 reads YFSETQ. The CDR3 spans 14 residues. Trimming removed 0 bases at V and 3 bases at J, with 9 bases between. The CDR3 DNA is TGCGCCAGCAGCTTGGCCGGTGGTGACTATGGCTACACCTTC. This translates into CASSLAGGDYGYTF.

This clone was seen more than once but under ten times. J is TRBJ1-1 and V is TRBV5-4, with a weak D call TRBD1 (5 bases). CDR1 is SGHNT and CDR2 is YYREEE in the germline V gene (reference sequence). The germline V and J ends were trimmed by 0 bases and 3 bases, with 12 bases remaining between them. CDR3 length: 15 amino acids. This CDR3 is CASSLGGKGYTEAFF. CDR3 nucleotide sequence: TGTGCCAGCAGCTTGGGGGGAAAGGGGTACACTGAAGCTTTCTTT.